Below, 20 T cell receptor beta chains from the same sample are listed, as sequenced in a study of a mutant IDH1 vaccine in newly diagnosed glioma (dated by TCRdb to the early 2020s). Library prep was done by the immunoSEQ multiplex PCR assay. TCRdb re-hosts the immuneACCESS table, in-frame sequences only. Its copies lack some clones; in the studies checked, an unresolved V gene accounts for under half of them, and the cause for the rest is not known. In all, the sample holds roughly 51,000 clones, and 65% to 90% of those were seen once. 3% to 3.5% of the sample lies in the top ten. These TCRs are of unknown antigen specificity. In light of the paper, this sample's time point label describes: week 5, during vaccination. Each vaccine dose, consisting of 300 ug of a 20-mer mutant IDH1 peptide in Montanide, was administered subcutaneously with topical imiquimod. The starting material was PBMCs, obtained from a glioma patient whose treatment included an IDH1 peptide vaccine. The receptors were sampled from a woman between 18 and 29 years old with glioma. Some clones in this sample may be carry-over from other donors' samples.

The chain carries TRBV7-9 and TRBJ2-2; D gene uncertain. The CDR3 length is 13 residues. Germline CDR1 SEHNR, CDR2 FQNEAQ (reference sequence). V lost 5 bases to trimming and J lost 7 bases, with 11 bases between them. In DNA, the CDR3 is TGTGCCAGCAGCGCATTCCTAAGCGGGGAGCTGTTTTTT. Its translation is CASSAFLSGELFF.

This chain joins TRBV4-2 and TRBJ2-7; 7 bases fit TRBD2. The V and J ends lost 5 bases and 6 bases, in that order; junction bases with no gene match: 13. CDR1 LGHNA and CDR2 YNFKEQ come from the germline V gene. The CDR3 has 15 amino acids. CDR3 coding DNA: TGTGCCAGCAGCTCTATCGCGGGAGTAGCGGGCGAGCAGTACTTC. It encodes CASSSIAGVAGEQYF.

This chain uses TRBV10-1 with TRBJ2-1; 9 bases align to TRBD2. The CDR3 consists of 17 residues. Losses at the gene ends were 6 bases for V and 0 bases for J; bases not matched to a gene: 9. Germline lookup yields CDR1 WNHNN and CDR2 SYGVQD (reference sequence). The CDR3 loop is CASRLLAGASSYNEQFF. CDR3 DNA sequence: TGCGCCAGCAGGTTACTAGCGGGCGCGAGCTCCTACAATGAGCAGTTCTTC.

The DNA for the CDR3 is TGTGCCAGCAGTGAAGGTAGGAAGGCCGTGTCGGACGAGCAGTACTTC. Amino acid sequence: CASSEGRKAVSDEQYF. The rearrangement uses TRBV2 and TRBJ2-7; unclear D gene. CDR3 length: 16 amino acids. Germline assignment: CDR1 SNHLY and CDR2 FYNNEI. The germline V and J ends were trimmed by 1 base and 5 bases, with 18 bases remaining between them.

The chain uses TRBV2 and TRBJ1-2; D is ambiguous. V shed 2 bases and J shed 4 bases, with 8 bases lying between them. Germline CDR1 is SNHLY and CDR2 is FYNNEI. The CDR3 contains 13 residues. Here the CDR3 reads CASSEIKGYGYTF. CDR3 DNA: TGTGCCAGCAGTGAAATAAAAGGCTATGGCTACACCTTC.

This clone counts as medium-sized. This chain uses TRBV12-5 with TRBJ1-1; 7 nucleotides align to TRBD1. The CDR3 is 12 amino acids. Per the germline V gene, CDR1 is LGHNT and CDR2 is FRNRAP. The J segment lost 6 bases and the V segment lost 7 bases, leaving 5 bases of the junction unmatched. The DNA for the CDR3 is TGTGCTAGTGCCCAGGGGGTTGCTGAAGCTTTCTTT. Translating it yields CASAQGVAEAFF.

This chain joins TRBV6-5 and TRBJ2-5; 7 bases are a match to TRBD1. V dropped 2 bases and J dropped 4; count of bases not matched to a gene: 4. This CDR3 is built from 14 residues. Germline loops: CDR1 MNHEY, CDR2 SVGAGI. For the CDR3, the DNA is TGTGCCAGCAGTTACGGGGCAGGGGGAGAGACCCAGTACTTC. This encodes CASSYGAGGETQYF.

The rearrangement links TRBV15 to TRBJ2-7, with D possibly being TRBD2 (6 bases). The CDR3 totals 14 residues. V lost 1 base to trimming and J lost 2 bases, with 9 bases between them. Germline V gives CDR1 LNHNV, CDR2 YYDKDF (reference sequence). The CDR3 DNA sequence: TGTGCCACCAGCAGAGGTAGCGGTGCCTACGAGCAGTACTTC. Translating gives CATSRGSGAYEQYF.

The chain carries TRBV19 and TRBJ1-5; no reliable D call. V was cut by 3 bases and J by 2 bases, with 14 bases left in between. Germline lookup yields CDR1 LNHDA and CDR2 SQIVND (reference sequence). The length of the CDR3 is 16 residues. The CDR3 sequence: CASSIRGGSGNQPQHF. CDR3 in DNA: TGTGCCAGTAGTATTCGGGGAGGGTCGGGCAATCAGCCCCAGCATTTT.

The V gene is TRBV7-9, the J gene TRBJ2-7; D is unresolved. Trimming took 5 bases from V and 0 from J, leaving 11 bases between them. The CDR3 is 14 amino acids. The V gene's germline CDR1 is SEHNR and CDR2 FQNEAQ (reference sequence). For the CDR3, the DNA is TGTGCCAGCAGCCCCCCGGGCGGCTCCTACGAGCAGTACTTC. Protein product: CASSPPGGSYEQYF.

This sequence joins TRBV6-5 and TRBJ1-6; D is uncertain. Per germline, CDR1 MNHEY and CDR2 SVGAGI. This CDR3 has 12 residues. With 6 bases removed from V and 7 bases from J, the gap between germline ends came to 7 bases. In DNA form, the CDR3 reads TGTGCCAGCAGGGCGGCGAATTCACCCCTCCACTTT. It encodes CASRAANSPLHF.

This clone was counted only a few times. The chain employs TRBV30 and TRBJ1-1, with 8 nucleotides matching TRBD1. The CDR3 has 17 residues. V dropped 2 bases and J dropped 0; count of bases not matched to a gene: 11. The germline V gene has CDR1 GTSNPN and CDR2 SVGIG (reference sequence). CDR3 amino acids: CAWSTGQGVPLNTEAFF. Here the CDR3 DNA reads TGTGCCTGGAGTACCGGACAGGGAGTCCCGTTGAACACTGAAGCTTTCTTT.

This clone was recorded a few times. The rearrangement links TRBV15 to TRBJ1-1; TRBD1 aligns across 9 bases. The CDR3 loop spans 16 amino acids. Germline V gives CDR1 LNHNV, CDR2 YYDKDF (reference sequence). V dropped 9 bases and J dropped 4; count of bases not matched to a gene: 15. Here the CDR3 reads CATQYTRDRVPTEAFF. The CDR3 DNA follows: TGTGCCACTCAATATACCCGGGACAGGGTACCCACTGAAGCTTTCTTT.

The chain has TRBV29-1 and TRBJ1-1; tentatively, D is TRBD1 (5 bases). V lost 7 bases, J lost 2 bases, and 14 bases lay in between. CDR3 length equals 13 residues. Germline V CDR1 and CDR2: SQVTM, ANQGSEA. The DNA of the CDR3 is TGCAGCGCCATGGGGGTTATCAACACTGAAGCTTTCTTT. The encoded protein is CSAMGVINTEAFF.

A single count supports this clone. This rearrangement joins TRBV4-3 to TRBJ2-5; tentatively, D is TRBD1 (5 bases). The germline gives CDR1 LGHNA, CDR2 YSLEER. The CDR3 runs to 16 residues. With 1 base removed from V and 5 bases from J, the gap between germline ends came to 17 bases. CDR3 sequence (DNA): TGCGCCAGCAGCCAAGGCATTACGACAGCTTATGAGACCCAGTACTTC. Translation: CASSQGITTAYETQYF.

This chain connects TRBV6-5 to TRBJ1-2; 8 bases are shared with TRBD1. This CDR3 is built from 15 residues. J lost 2 bases, V lost 0 bases, and 2 bases had no gene match. Germline values: CDR1 MNHEY, CDR2 SVGAGI. CDR3: CASSYSRTGNYGYTF. CDR3 bases: TGTGCCAGCAGTTACTCAAGGACAGGGAACTATGGCTACACCTTC.

This chain connects TRBV19 to TRBJ1-2; possibly TRBD1 for D (5 bases). The V and J ends lost 7 bases and 5 bases respectively, with 23 bases between them. Germline V gene sequence: CDR1 LNHDA, CDR2 SQIVND (reference sequence). The CDR3 consists of 16 residues. The CDR3 protein is CASTSYRDGERYGYTF. CDR3 in DNA: TGTGCCAGTACTTCTTATCGGGACGGTGAGAGGTATGGCTACACCTTC.

In this sample, this clone turned up a few times. The chain combines TRBV19 with TRBJ1-5; D gene uncertain. V lost 6 bases and J 5 bases, leaving 11 bases between the germline ends. The CDR3 has 13 residues. Germline V gives CDR1 LNHDA, CDR2 SQIVND (reference sequence). The CDR3 loop reads CASSAMGDQPQHF. In DNA, the CDR3 is TGTGCCAGTAGCGCAATGGGAGATCAGCCCCAGCATTTT.

The genes are TRBV7-9 and TRBJ1-1; D might be TRBD1 (5 bases). The CDR3 runs 14 residues. V gave up 2 bases and J gave up 4 bases, with 11 bases separating them. Germline CDR1 and CDR2: SEHNR and FQNEAQ (reference sequence). The CDR3 nucleotides are TGTGCCAGCAGCTTACCGGGGACGGGCACTGAAGCTTTCTTT. Its translation: CASSLPGTGTEAFF.

This chain joins TRBV5-1 and TRBJ1-2; TRBD1 aligns across 7 bases. The length of the CDR3 is 12 residues. V trimming: 4 bases; J trimming: 8 bases; junction bases outside the gene matches: 5. The germline V gene has CDR1 SGHRS and CDR2 YFSETQ. CDR3 residues: CASSQGGAGYTF. CDR3 sequence (DNA): TGCGCCAGCAGCCAGGGGGGTGCGGGCTACACCTTC.